This is a list of T cell receptor beta chains from one sample in a study of shared clonotypes between healthy human individuals. Clones were read by immunoSEQ multiplex PCR, and TCRdb kept only the in-frame ones, dropping some. The sample lists around 1.9 million clones, about 92% occurring once. Input material: naive CD8+ T cells from PBMCs. Receptor source: a young man in good health. Some clones in this sample may be carry-over from other donors' samples. Both conserved end residues are part of each CDR3. D genes are given only for firm matches.

D gene: TRBD2
J gene: TRBJ2-7
V gene: TRBV5-1
CDR3 protein: CASTAGDYEQYF

D gene: .
J gene: TRBJ2-3
V gene: TRBV5-1
CDR3 protein: CASSSMAGLTDTQYF

D gene: .
J gene: TRBJ1-1
V gene: TRBV7-9
CDR3 protein: CASSFDLNTEAFF

D gene: .
J gene: TRBJ1-1
V gene: TRBV5-3
CDR3 protein: CATQGGGLQPKPRAEAFF

D gene: TRBD2
J gene: TRBJ2-5
V gene: TRBV13
CDR3 protein: CASSLTRGRARETQYF

D gene: .
J gene: TRBJ2-1
V gene: TRBV27
CDR3 protein: CASTGPTMYNEQFF

D gene: TRBD2
J gene: TRBJ2-1
V gene: TRBV7-9
CDR3 protein: CASSPPGGESYNEQFF

D gene: .
J gene: TRBJ2-2
V gene: TRBV5-6
CDR3 protein: CASSLRHSWAGELFF

D gene: TRBD1
J gene: TRBJ2-3
V gene: TRBV9
CDR3 protein: CASSFRTGGTDTQYF

D gene: .
J gene: TRBJ2-1
V gene: TRBV21-1
CDR3 protein: CASSKGGTGGGGEQFF

D gene: .
J gene: TRBJ2-3
V gene: TRBV6-4
CDR3 protein: CASSDSFFRGGGTDTQYF

D gene: TRBD2
J gene: TRBJ2-3
V gene: TRBV16
CDR3 protein: CASSLAGGSDTQYF

D gene: .
J gene: TRBJ2-1
V gene: TRBV11-3
CDR3 protein: CASSLSRFF

D gene: .
J gene: TRBJ1-5
V gene: TRBV15
CDR3 protein: CATSSRGVGQPQHF

D gene: .
J gene: TRBJ2-7
V gene: TRBV5-1
CDR3 protein: CASSGPDAAQGLYSYEQYF

D gene: TRBD2
J gene: TRBJ2-1
V gene: TRBV7-6
CDR3 protein: CASGKIAGDIYNEQFF

D gene: TRBD2
J gene: TRBJ2-1
V gene: TRBV6-1
CDR3 protein: CASSDFSSGRVDEQFF

D gene: .
J gene: TRBJ2-7
V gene: TRBV7-2
CDR3 protein: CASSLVLGGVYEQYF